In this sample, the clone carrying this T cell receptor (beta chain) turned up a few times. Its specificity is unknown. CDR1 and CDR2 from the germline V gene are DFQATT and SNEGSKA (reference sequence). This CDR3 comprises 14 residues. Trimming took 0 bases from V and 4 from J, leaving 12 bases between them. Combining a sample-barcoded 5' primer with a J-beta primer mix, a second PCR ran for 7 to 11 cycles. TCRdb redid the calling of the 5' RACE reads with MiXCR, one entry per CDR3 protein. The table records about 1 million distinct CDR3 sequences, less than 50% of them present only once. This entry is derived from a study of blood T cells in healthy people across ages. Each donor's blood draw was 7.5 to 10 milliliters of peripheral blood. Study results and limitations: It was held that the diversity estimates obtained from one million T cells were underestimates.

The clonotype comes from a woman aged 55-70 years in good health. The sample consisted of blood. The chain joins TRBV20-1 to TRBJ1-2, with a possible D match to TRBD1 (5 bases). CDR3 region: CSARDPGSGYGYTF. As DNA, the CDR3 is TGCAGTGCTAGAGATCCAGGGTCGGGCTATGGCTACACCTTC.